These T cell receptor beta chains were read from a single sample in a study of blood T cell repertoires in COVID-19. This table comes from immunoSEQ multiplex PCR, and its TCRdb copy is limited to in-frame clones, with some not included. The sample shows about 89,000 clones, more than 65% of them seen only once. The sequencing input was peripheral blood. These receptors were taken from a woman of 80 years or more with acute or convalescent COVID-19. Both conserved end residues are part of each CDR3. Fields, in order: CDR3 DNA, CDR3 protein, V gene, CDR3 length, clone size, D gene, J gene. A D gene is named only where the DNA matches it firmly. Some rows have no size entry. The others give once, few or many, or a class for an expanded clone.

TGTGCCAGCAGCTTGGGACTAGCGGTTAACACCGGGGAGCTGTTTTTT | CASSLGLAVNTGELFF | TRBV5-6 | 16 | . | TRBD2 | TRBJ2-2
TGTGCCACCGATGTTCGGCACAGCAACACCGGGGAGCTGTTTTTT | CATDVRHSNTGELFF | TRBV19 | 15 | few | . | TRBJ2-2
TGTGCCAGCGACAGGGGAGCAGCAGAGACCCAGTACTTC | CASDRGAAETQYF | TRBV3-1/TRBV3-2 | 13 | . | TRBD1 | TRBJ2-5
TGTGCCAGCAGCTTAGACGGGGGGCTGACTGAAGCTTTCTTT | CASSLDGGLTEAFF | TRBV11-2 | 14 | . | . | TRBJ1-1
TGTGCCAGCCGGGGGGGTACCTACAATGAGCAGTTCTTC | CASRGGTYNEQFF | TRBV27 | 13 | . | TRBD2 | TRBJ2-1
TGTGCCAGCAGCTCAGTGACAGGGCACACTGAAGCTTTCTTT | CASSSVTGHTEAFF | TRBV11-2 | 14 | . | TRBD1 | TRBJ1-1
TGTGCCAGCAGCCAGGGTTCCGGGGGGGCCTACGAGCAGTACTTC | CASSQGSGGAYEQYF | TRBV4-2 | 15 | . | TRBD2 | TRBJ2-7
TGTGCCAGTACCACGACAGGGAACACCGGGGAGCTGTTTTTT | CASTTTGNTGELFF | TRBV19 | 14 | . | . | TRBJ2-2
TGTGCCAGCAGCCCAGAGGGGGACCTACAAATGAATCAGCCCCAGCATTTT | CASSPEGDLQMNQPQHF | TRBV7-8 | 17 | few | . | TRBJ1-5
TGTGCCTGGAGTGTAGTGAGAAGTATCACAGATACGCAGTATTTT | CAWSVVRSITDTQYF | TRBV30 | 15 | . | . | TRBJ2-3
TGCAGCGTTGTGGGAACAGGGGGACACACTAACTATGGCTACACCTTC | CSVVGTGGHTNYGYTF | TRBV29-1 | 16 | . | TRBD1 | TRBJ1-2
TGTGCCAGCAGCCTCAACAGGGGTGAGCAGTTCTTC | CASSLNRGEQFF | TRBV7-2 | 12 | . | TRBD1 | TRBJ2-1
TGTGCCAGCAGCTTTCGGCTAGCGGGGGACTACAATGAGCAGTTCTTC | CASSFRLAGDYNEQFF | TRBV5-4 | 16 | . | TRBD2 | TRBJ2-1
TGTGCCAGCGGCGGGGTGGCTGGAAACACCATATATTTT | CASGGVAGNTIYF | TRBV28 | 13 | . | . | TRBJ1-3
TGTGCCAGCAATCTCCGCCTCCGGGACTCCCCTCTGTACTTC | CASNLRLRDSPLYF | TRBV28 | 14 | . | . | TRBJ2-7
TGTGCCACCAGTAGGGGGCTTTACAATGAGCAGTTCTTC | CATSRGLYNEQFF | TRBV24-1 | 13 | few | TRBD1 | TRBJ2-1
TGTGCCAGCAGCCTCGGACAGACGAAAGAGACCCAGTACTTC | CASSLGQTKETQYF | TRBV7-9 | 14 | . | . | TRBJ2-5
TGTGCCAGCAGTGCAACCGGGACAGGAAGGGAAACTGGGGCCAACGTCCTGACTTTC | CASSATGTGRETGANVLTF | TRBV2 | 19 | . | TRBD1 | TRBJ2-6
TGTGCCAGCAGTGTATCAGGGGCTAAGAACACTGAAGCTTTCTTT | CASSVSGAKNTEAFF | TRBV2 | 15 | . | . | TRBJ1-1
TGTGCCAGCCGGTTTCAGGGGCGTGAAAAACTGTTTTTT | CASRFQGREKLFF | TRBV27 | 13 | . | . | TRBJ1-4
TGTGCCAGCAGTTCAACAGGCTATGGCTACACCTTC | CASSSTGYGYTF | TRBV28 | 12 | . | . | TRBJ1-2
TGTGCCAGCAGTGGAGTGACAGGGGCGGGGGAGACCCAGTACTTC | CASSGVTGAGETQYF | TRBV28 | 15 | . | TRBD1 | TRBJ2-5
TGTGCCAGCAGTTACCAGGGGATAGGGGTCTACGAGCAGTACTTC | CASSYQGIGVYEQYF | TRBV6-2/TRBV6-3 | 15 | . | . | TRBJ2-7
TGTGCCAGCAGTTACTCGGAGGGACAGGGAAACAATGAGCAGTTCTTC | CASSYSEGQGNNEQFF | TRBV6-2/TRBV6-3 | 16 | . | TRBD1 | TRBJ2-1
TGTGCCAGCTCCCGTGGACTGGATGGCTACACCTTC | CASSRGLDGYTF | TRBV5-4 | 12 | . | . | TRBJ1-2
TGCGCCAGCAGTGAGTCGGCGGAGGGTGGCTACACCTTC | CASSESAEGGYTF | TRBV10-2 | 13 | . | . | TRBJ1-2
TGCGCCAGCAGCCAAGGCGATGGGGGGAGTACCAATCAGCCCCAGCATTTT | CASSQGDGGSTNQPQHF | TRBV4-3 | 17 | few | . | TRBJ1-5
TGTGCCAGCAGCGTAGTTGAGCGGGGCTGGGAGACCCAGTACTTC | CASSVVERGWETQYF | TRBV9 | 15 | . | TRBD2 | TRBJ2-5
TGTGCCAGCAGTGAAGGAACGGGGAAGGTGAGCTACACCTTC | CASSEGTGKVSYTF | TRBV6-1 | 14 | . | . | TRBJ1-2
TGCGCCAGCAGCCACCCCGGGACACCGGTAGAGGAGCAGTACTTC | CASSHPGTPVEEQYF | TRBV4-1 | 15 | . | . | TRBJ2-7
TGTGCCAGCAGTAGGACAGGCCCCTATGGCTACACCTTC | CASSRTGPYGYTF | TRBV28 | 13 | . | TRBD1 | TRBJ1-2
TGTGCCAGCAGCTCCCCATCCGGGACAGGGAATGAAAAACTGTTTTTT | CASSSPSGTGNEKLFF | TRBV7-9 | 16 | . | TRBD1 | TRBJ1-4
TGTGCCAGCAGTTACTCAGCCCGGGTACAGAACACTGAAGCTTTCTTT | CASSYSARVQNTEAFF | TRBV6-5 | 16 | . | . | TRBJ1-1
TGTGCCATCAGCGAGGGAGGCTATAATTCACCCCTCCACTTT | CAISEGGYNSPLHF | TRBV10-3 | 14 | few | . | TRBJ1-6
TGTGCCAGCAGTTACTTAGGAGCGGGCGCTGCCAAAAACATTCAGTACTTC | CASSYLGAGAAKNIQYF | TRBV6-2/TRBV6-3 | 17 | . | . | TRBJ2-4